A selection of T cell receptor beta chains follows, all from one sample in a study of shared clonotypes between healthy human individuals. The data were produced by immunoSEQ multiplex PCR, yet TCRdb's version contains in-frame clones alone and is incomplete. In the table there are roughly 2 million clones, roughly 95% of which are singletons. The sequenced sample was naive CD8+ T cells sorted from blood. The receptors originated from a man aged 18 to 29 in good health. CDR3s include the opening cysteine and the closing phenylalanine or tryptophan. The D gene is left open where the match is weak. Clone sizes are given selectively: once, few, many, or a class where the clone is expanded.

TRBD1	few	TRBV29-1	TRBJ2-6	TGCAGCGTAACGACAGGGGCCGGGGCCAACGTCCTGACTTTC	CSVTTGAGANVLTF
-	-	TRBV4-1	TRBJ2-6	TGCGCCAGCTCACCTAGCTCTGGGGCCAACGTCCTGACTTTC	CASSPSSGANVLTF
TRBD2	-	TRBV4-1	TRBJ2-3	TGCGCCAGCAGCCAAGAAGAGCGGGGGACCTACACAGATACGCAGTATTTT	CASSQEERGTYTDTQYF
-	-	TRBV7-9	TRBJ1-6	TGTGCCAGCAGCGCGGGGGGCGGGGATAATTCACCCCTCCACTTT	CASSAGGGDNSPLHF
-	-	TRBV4-1	TRBJ2-3	TGCGCCAGCAGCCCCGACACGGGGGCCCCCACAGATACGCAGTATTTT	CASSPDTGAPTDTQYF
TRBD1	-	TRBV28	TRBJ1-1	TGTGCCAGCAGTTCGGGACAGGGGGCTGAAGCTTTCTTT	CASSSGQGAEAFF
-	-	TRBV27	TRBJ2-7	TGTGCCAGCAGTTCGCAGGGGTGGTCCTACGAGCAGTACTTC	CASSSQGWSYEQYF
-	-	TRBV5-1	TRBJ1-2	TGCGCCAGCTCCCCTTGGCCAGGGGAAACACTGGGGGGCTACACCTTC	CASSPWPGETLGGYTF
-	-	TRBV9	TRBJ2-7	TGTGCCAGCAGCGCCGGGGGCCCGACCTACGAGCAGTACTTC	CASSAGGPTYEQYF
TRBD2	-	TRBV7-8	TRBJ2-5	TGTGCCAGCAGCTTCGAACTAGCGGAGTATGGAGAGACCCAGTACTTC	CASSFELAEYGETQYF
TRBD1	-	TRBV9	TRBJ1-1	TGTGCCAGCAGCGCCCGGGACAGTTCGACTGAAGCTTTCTTT	CASSARDSSTEAFF
-	-	TRBV6-5	TRBJ1-1	TGTGCCAGCGGAATAGGGGGGAACACTGAAGCTTTCTTT	CASGIGGNTEAFF
TRBD1	-	TRBV4-1	TRBJ1-1	TGCGCCAGCAGCCACCGGACAGGGGGATACACTGAAGCTTTCTTT	CASSHRTGGYTEAFF
-	-	TRBV4-1	TRBJ2-7	TGCGCCAGCAGCCACAAGGACGGCTACGAGCAGTACTTC	CASSHKDGYEQYF
-	once	TRBV4-1	TRBJ1-6	TGCGCCAGCAGCCAACACCCCCCGAATGAGGGCGGCAATTCACCCCTCCACTTT	CASSQHPPNEGGNSPLHF
TRBD2	-	TRBV10-1	TRBJ2-5	TGCGCCAGCAGTTCTAGCGGGGGGCAAGAGACCCAGTACTTC	CASSSSGGQETQYF
TRBD1	-	TRBV2	TRBJ2-7	TGTGCCAGCAGCGGGACAGCGTTATCCTACGAGCAGTACTTC	CASSGTALSYEQYF
TRBD2	-	TRBV6-1	TRBJ2-1	TGTGCCAGCAGTGAATACGAGACTAGCGGTGGAGTACGGGCGGGTGAGCAGTTCTTC	CASSEYETSGGVRAGEQFF
-	-	TRBV23-1	TRBJ2-2	TGCGCCAGCAGTCAAAAAGCAGGGAACACCGGGGAGCTGTTTTTT	CASSQKAGNTGELFF
TRBD2	once	TRBV27	TRBJ2-7	TGTGCCAGCAGTAATGGGGGGGTCTACGAGCAGTACTTC	CASSNGGVYEQYF
-	-	TRBV7-9	TRBJ1-6	TGTGCCAGCCGCTGGGACGGGAATTCACCCCTCCACTTT	CASRWDGNSPLHF
TRBD1	-	TRBV14	TRBJ1-2	TGTGCCAGCAGCCAATCAGCCGGGACAGTCTATGGCTACACCTTC	CASSQSAGTVYGYTF
-	-	TRBV27	TRBJ2-3	TGTGCCAGCAGTTTACTAGGGTCAGGGAGAGGAGATACGCAGTATTTT	CASSLLGSGRGDTQYF
-	-	TRBV5-1	TRBJ2-7	TGCGCCAGCAGCTTGGATTGGGGGGCCTCCTACGAGCAGTACTTC	CASSLDWGASYEQYF
-	-	TRBV7-9	TRBJ2-2	TGTGCCAGCAGCTTAGGCGACCAGGGGTACGCCGGGGAGCTGTTTTTT	CASSLGDQGYAGELFF
-	-	TRBV7-9	TRBJ1-1	TGTGCCAGCAGCTTAGCAACAGGGAGGAACACTGAAGCTTTCTTT	CASSLATGRNTEAFF
-	once	TRBV27	TRBJ2-7	TGTGCCAGCAGTTTATCGTCGAGGGCCGAGCAGTACTTC	CASSLSSRAEQYF
-	-	TRBV27	TRBJ2-2	TGTGCCAGCAGTTTATTAGGGGGGACCGGGGAGCTGTTTTTT	CASSLLGGTGELFF
-	-	TRBV4-3	TRBJ1-1	TGCGCCAGCAGCCAAGATTTGGTCGGCGTGTTGAACACTGAAGCTTTCTTT	CASSQDLVGVLNTEAFF
TRBD2	-	TRBV19	TRBJ2-1	TGTGCCAGTAGTTTCTTGCTAGCGGGAGAGGCTAGCAATGAGCAGTTCTTC	CASSFLLAGEASNEQFF